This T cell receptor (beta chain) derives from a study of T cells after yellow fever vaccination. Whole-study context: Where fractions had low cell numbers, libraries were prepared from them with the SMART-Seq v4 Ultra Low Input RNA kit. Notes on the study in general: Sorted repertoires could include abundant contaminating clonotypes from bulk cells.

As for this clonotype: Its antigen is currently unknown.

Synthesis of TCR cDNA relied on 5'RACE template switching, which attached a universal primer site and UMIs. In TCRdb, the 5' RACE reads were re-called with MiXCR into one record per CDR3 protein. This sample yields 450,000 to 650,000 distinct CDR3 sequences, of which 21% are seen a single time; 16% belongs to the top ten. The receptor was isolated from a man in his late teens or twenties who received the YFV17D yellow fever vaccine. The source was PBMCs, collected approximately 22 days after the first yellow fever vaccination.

The CDR3 DNA follows: TGCAGTGCTAGTGCAGGGATGTACGAGCAGTACTTC. It encodes CSASAGMYEQYF. The chain links TRBV20-1 to TRBJ2-7, with D maybe TRBD1 (5 bases). Germline CDR1 and CDR2: DFQATT and SNEGSKA (reference sequence). The CDR3 loop spans 12 amino acids. V lost 3 bases to trimming and J lost 4 bases, with 10 bases between them.